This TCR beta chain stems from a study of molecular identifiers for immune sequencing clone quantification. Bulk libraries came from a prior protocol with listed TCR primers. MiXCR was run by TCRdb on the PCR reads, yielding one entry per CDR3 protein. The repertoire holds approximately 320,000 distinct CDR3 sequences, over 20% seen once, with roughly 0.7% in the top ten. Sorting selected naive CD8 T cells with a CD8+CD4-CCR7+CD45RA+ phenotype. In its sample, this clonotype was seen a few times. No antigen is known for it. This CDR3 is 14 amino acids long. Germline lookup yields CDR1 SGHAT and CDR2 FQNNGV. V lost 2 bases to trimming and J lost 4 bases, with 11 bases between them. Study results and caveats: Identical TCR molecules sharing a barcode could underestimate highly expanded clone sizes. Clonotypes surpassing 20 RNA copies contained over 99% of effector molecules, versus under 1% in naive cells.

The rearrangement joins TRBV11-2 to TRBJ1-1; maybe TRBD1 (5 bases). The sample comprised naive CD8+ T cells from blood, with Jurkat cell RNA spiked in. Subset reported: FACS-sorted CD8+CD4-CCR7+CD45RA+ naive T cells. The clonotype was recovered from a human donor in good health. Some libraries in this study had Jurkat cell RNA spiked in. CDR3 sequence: CASSLPGSSTEAFF. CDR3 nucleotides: TGTGCCAGCAGCTTACCAGGGTCGTCCACTGAAGCTTTCTTT. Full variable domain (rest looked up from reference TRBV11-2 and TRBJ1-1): EAGVAQSPRYKIIEKRQSVAFWCNPISGHATLYWYQQILGQGPKLLIQFQNNGVVDDSQLPKDRFSAERLKGVDSTLKIQPAKLEDSAVYLCASSLPGSSTEAFFGQGTRLTVV.